The clone carrying this TCR beta chain was recorded only once. This record comes from a study of blood T cell repertoires in COVID-19. Overall study: Acute-phase and convalescent COVID-19 samples originated in the United States, Italy and Spain. PBMCs, B-cell-depleted T cells, or T cells were the source of the cDNA or gDNA that made up the material.

Patients in Seattle were enrolled during active infection, then followed longitudinally. Original processing methods: Scientists estimated how many nucleated cells there were by amplifying reference gene primers. The data were produced by immunoSEQ multiplex PCR, yet TCRdb's version contains in-frame clones alone and is incomplete. V, J and clone size derive from that table, while D and trimming were established from the DNA sequence. The table lists 400,000 to 450,000 clones, around 90% of them singletons. The CDR3 runs 13 residues. Germline V gene data show CDR1 as KGHDR and CDR2 as SFDVKD. Trimming pared 4 bases from V and 5 bases from J, leaving 11 bases between.

The V call is TRBV24-1, the J call TRBJ2-7; D remains ambiguous. The clonotype originates from a man between 18 and 35 years old with COVID-19, enrolled during active disease. Sequences were obtained from peripheral blood. The CDR3 bases are TGTGCCACCAGTGACCCAACCCAGGACGAGCAGTACTTC. It yields the protein CATSDPTQDEQYF.